Listed below are T cell receptor beta chains from one sample, sequenced in a study of OX40 agonist ivuxolimab in advanced cancers. Libraries were prepared by immunoSEQ multiplex PCR; TCRdb keeps only in-frame clonotypes and omits some of them. Among approximately 88,000 clones listed, roughly 88% were seen once. Sequences were derived from CD4+ or CD8+ T cells sorted from blood, sampled in a trial of the OX40 agonist ivuxolimab. These receptors came from an adult with an advanced solid tumor such as melanoma, head and neck, liver or kidney cancer. Each CDR3 is given with its conserved first and last residue. The D gene is left open where the match is weak. The listing skips clone size in some rows; elsewhere it reads once, few, many or a size class.

V	length	D	J	size	DNA	CDR3
TRBV2	21	.	TRBJ2-1	.	TGTGCCAGCAGTGAACCCCGGACTCCTCTCACATTCCCGATCTCCTACAATGAGCAGTTCTTC	CASSEPRTPLTFPISYNEQFF
TRBV2	10	.	TRBJ2-3	.	TGTGCCAGCAGTGAAGTTTGGCAGTATTTT	CASSEVWQYF
TRBV29-1	11	.	TRBJ1-1	.	TGCAGCGTTCAGTCGAACACTGAAGCTTTCTTT	CSVQSNTEAFF
TRBV5-4	15	TRBD2	TRBJ2-1	.	TGTGCCAGCAGCCCGGGACTAGCGGAAAGGGGTGAGCAGTTCTTC	CASSPGLAERGEQFF
TRBV7-2	15	.	TRBJ2-7	.	TGTGCCAGCAGCCCCGTGGGGACACGCTCCTACGAGCAGTACTTC	CASSPVGTRSYEQYF
TRBV19	13	.	TRBJ2-1	.	TGTGCCAGTACCACGGACTTCAACAATGAGCAGTTCTTC	CASTTDFNNEQFF
TRBV11-3	15	.	TRBJ2-1	.	TGTGCCAGCAGCTTACGGGGTACTGGGGGCAATGAGCAGTTCTTC	CASSLRGTGGNEQFF
TRBV19	16	.	TRBJ2-3	.	TGTGCCAGTACCCGTACCGGGACACCGAACGAAGGTACGCAGTATTTT	CASTRTGTPNEGTQYF
TRBV27	14	TRBD2	TRBJ2-7	.	TGTGCCAGCAGTTCTAGCGGGGGACCCTACGAGCAGTACTTC	CASSSSGGPYEQYF
TRBV5-5	17	.	TRBJ1-5	.	TGTGCCAGCAGCTTGGGACGGGTTCAGGTGGGTAATCAGCCCCAGCATTTT	CASSLGRVQVGNQPQHF
TRBV30	12	TRBD1	TRBJ2-5	.	TGTGCCTGGAGCGAGACAGGGGAGACCCAGTACTTC	CAWSETGETQYF
TRBV15	15	.	TRBJ2-5	.	TGTGCCACCAGCAGAGGGGAGGGGGCGCAGGAGACCCAGTACTTC	CATSRGEGAQETQYF
TRBV10-3	14	TRBD1	TRBJ1-1	.	TGTGCCATCAAAACAGGGGGTGTGAACACTGAAGCTTTCTTT	CAIKTGGVNTEAFF
TRBV5-4	15	.	TRBJ2-2	.	TGTGCCAGCAGCTTATCGGGGGCGGGAGCCGGGGAGCTGTTTTTT	CASSLSGAGAGELFF
TRBV6-5	16	.	TRBJ1-1	.	TGTGCCAGCAGTTACTCTTTGGGAGTATCGAACACTGAAGCTTTCTTT	CASSYSLGVSNTEAFF
TRBV19	13	.	TRBJ1-5	few	TGTGCCAGTAGGAGGGACTGGGATCAGCCCCAGCATTTT	CASRRDWDQPQHF
TRBV2	14	.	TRBJ2-2	.	TGTGCCAGCAGTTGGGACCAGGGCACCGGGGAGCTGTTTTTT	CASSWDQGTGELFF
TRBV2	16	.	TRBJ2-1	.	TGTGCCAGCAGTCAACTAGCTGTCGGGATCTACAATGAGCAGTTCTTC	CASSQLAVGIYNEQFF
TRBV10-2	16	TRBD2	TRBJ2-1	.	TGCGCCAGCAGTGACGAGTGGGGGACTAGCATTTTTGGGCAGTTCTTC	CASSDEWGTSIFGQFF
TRBV27	19	TRBD1	TRBJ2-1	.	TGTGCCAGCAGTTCCTCGGGACAGATTTCTTACCGTTCCTACAATGAGCAGTTCTTC	CASSSSGQISYRSYNEQFF